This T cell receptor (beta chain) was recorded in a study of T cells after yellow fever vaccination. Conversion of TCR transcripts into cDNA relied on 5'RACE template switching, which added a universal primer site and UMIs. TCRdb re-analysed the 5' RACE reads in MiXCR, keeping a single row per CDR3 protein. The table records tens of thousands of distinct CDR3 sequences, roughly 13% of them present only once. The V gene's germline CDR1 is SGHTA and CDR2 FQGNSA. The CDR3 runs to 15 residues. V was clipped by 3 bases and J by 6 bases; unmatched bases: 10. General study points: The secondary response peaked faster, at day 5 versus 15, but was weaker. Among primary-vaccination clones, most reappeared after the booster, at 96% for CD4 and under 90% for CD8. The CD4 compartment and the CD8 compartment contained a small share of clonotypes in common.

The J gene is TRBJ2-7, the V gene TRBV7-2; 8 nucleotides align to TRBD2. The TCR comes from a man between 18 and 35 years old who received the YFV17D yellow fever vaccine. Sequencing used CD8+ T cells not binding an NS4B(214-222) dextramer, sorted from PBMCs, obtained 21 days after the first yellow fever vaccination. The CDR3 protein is CASSFPGTRRPEQYF. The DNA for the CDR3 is TGTGCCAGCAGCTTCCCCGGGACTAGGCGTCCCGAGCAGTACTTC.